The 24 T cell receptor beta chains below come from one sample, sequenced in a study of spatial heterogeneity in lung cancer. Each CDR3 protein gets one entry after TCRdb re-called the 5' RACE reads with MiXCR. The sample consists of roughly 60,000 distinct CDR3 sequences, more than 7% of them appearing once. Time point denoted: sample taken at primary tumor resection. The authors sequenced whole RNA from tumor, nontumor lung or frozen PBMC without sorting. This material consisted of PBMCs, taken at surgery. These TCRs come from a female donor with early-stage non-small cell lung cancer.

This clonotype occurred many times. The chain joins TRBV28 to TRBJ1-2; 8 bases align to TRBD1. CDR3 length: 14 residues. V lost 6 bases, J lost 6 bases, and 9 bases stayed unmatched. CDR1 MDHEN and CDR2 SYDVKM come from the germline V gene. The CDR3 DNA is TGTGCCAGCAGCCTGGGACAGGCGCTCGATGGCTACACCTTC. This translates into CASSLGQALDGYTF.

This clonotype came up many times. This chain links TRBV10-3 with TRBJ2-2; D perhaps matches TRBD1 (5 bases). Trimming removed 6 bases at V and 10 bases at J, with 18 bases between. This CDR3 is 14 amino acids long. The germline V gene has CDR1 ENHRY and CDR2 SYGVKD. The CDR3 sequence is CAISPRAGIAELFF. Written as DNA, the CDR3 is TGTGCCATCAGCCCCCGGGCAGGGATTGCGGAGCTGTTTTTT.

The chain carries TRBV7-3 and TRBJ2-1; a weak D match, TRBD2 (6 bases). The V gene lost 1 base and the J gene lost 7 bases, with 14 bases spanning the gap. The CDR3 covers 15 residues. Germline CDR1 is SGHTA and CDR2 is FQGTGA. CDR3 in DNA: TGTGCCAGCAGCTTAAACCCGGGACTCGTAAATGAGCAGTTCTTC. As protein: CASSLNPGLVNEQFF.

In this sample, this clonotype turned up a few times. The chain links TRBV29-1 to TRBJ2-3, with D perhaps TRBD1 or TRBD2 (5 bases each). The CDR3 is 12 residues long. Germline V lookup: CDR1 SQVTM, CDR2 ANQGSEA. Trimming stripped 4 bases from V and 0 bases from J, with 5 bases between. CDR3 amino acids: CSVGGSTDTQYF. The DNA of the CDR3 is TGCAGCGTTGGGGGGAGCACAGATACGCAGTATTTT.

There are a few counts of this clonotype. The chain employs TRBV6-6 and TRBJ2-5, with 8 bases that match TRBD2. V was pared by 6 bases and J by 5 bases, with 11 bases of the junction left unmatched. The CDR3 runs to 15 residues. CDR1 is MNHNY, CDR2 SVGAGI, per germline (reference sequence). The CDR3 sequence: CASRDSGTGGETQYF. CDR3 in DNA: TGTGCCAGCAGGGATAGCGGGACTGGAGGGGAGACCCAGTACTTC.

This clonotype was counted many times. For the CDR3, the DNA is TGTGCCAGCAGCTTAGCTAGCGGGGAAGAGACCCAGTACTTC. As protein: CASSLASGEETQYF. V and J are TRBV7-6 and TRBJ2-5; 8 bases map to TRBD2. J was trimmed by 3 bases and V by 0 bases; bases with no gene match: 0. CDR3 length equals 14 residues. Germline V CDR1 and CDR2: SGHVS, FNYEAQ.

The table lists this clonotype with a few counts. This CDR3 reads CATSLQGAKTQYF. The DNA for the CDR3 is TGTGCCACCAGTTTACAGGGAGCGAAGACCCAGTACTTC. The chain recombines TRBV24-1 with TRBJ2-5; tentatively, D is TRBD1 (6 bases). CDR3 length: 13 amino acids. Trimming stripped 6 bases from V and 6 bases from J, with 13 bases between. Per germline, CDR1 KGHDR and CDR2 SFDVKD.

At least ten counts were recorded for this clonotype. The chain recombines TRBV19 with TRBJ2-1; TRBD2 matches 9 bases. Germline trimming cut 5 bases from V and 7 bases from J; bases unmatched to any gene: 3. This CDR3 region has 13 residues. Germline assignment: CDR1 LNHDA and CDR2 SQIVND (reference sequence). As DNA, the CDR3 is TGTGCCAGTAGTGGCGGGAGGGCAAATGAGCAGTTCTTC. Translation gives CASSGGRANEQFF.

This clonotype was detected ten times or more. The V and J genes are TRBV4-2 and TRBJ1-1; D is unresolved. V shed 0 bases and J shed 0 bases, with 14 bases lying between them. Germline V gene data show CDR1 as LGHNA and CDR2 as YNFKEQ. This CDR3 is built from 17 residues. The DNA for the CDR3 is TGTGCCAGCAGCCAAGAACCGGCCCCAGAGATGAACACTGAAGCTTTCTTT. It translates to CASSQEPAPEMNTEAFF.

In its sample, this clonotype is medium-sized. The chain employs TRBV7-9 and TRBJ1-6; weak D call: TRBD1 (6 bases). The CDR3 covers 13 residues. V was cut by 6 bases and J by 5 bases, with 8 bases left in between. Germline V gene sequence: CDR1 SEHNR, CDR2 FQNEAQ (reference sequence). The CDR3 coding sequence is TGTGCCAGCAGTCGACAGGATAATTCACCCCTCCACTTT. It is translated as CASSRQDNSPLHF.

The chain has TRBV15 and TRBJ2-1; the match to TRBD2 covers 9 bases. J lost 0 bases, V lost 0 bases, and 12 bases had no gene match. From germline, CDR1 is LNHNV and CDR2 YYDKDF (reference sequence). This CDR3 spans 20 amino acids. The DNA of the CDR3 is TGTGCCACCAGCAGAGATCACAGCGGGAGGTTCTCGAGCTCCTACAATGAGCAGTTCTTC. It translates to CATSRDHSGRFSSSYNEQFF.

This clonotype was seen repeatedly, ten times or more. The rearrangement joins TRBV5-1 to TRBJ2-1; 7 bases are a match to TRBD1. Trimming removed 2 bases from V and 15 bases from J; junction bases left unmatched: 11. Germline V gene sequence: CDR1 SGHRS, CDR2 YFSETQ. The CDR3 runs to 13 residues. The CDR3 bases are TGCGCCAGCAGCTTAGACAGGGCCGAGGAAGGGTTCTTC. Protein product: CASSLDRAEEGFF. Combining the CDR3 with reference TRBV5-1 and TRBJ2-1 gives the whole variable domain KAGVTQTPRYLIKTRGQQVTLSCSPISGHRSVSWYQQTPGQGLQFLFEYFSETQRNKGNFPGRFSGRQFSNSRSEMNVSTLELGDSALYLCASSLDRAEEGFFGPGTRLTVL.

This chain uses TRBV10-1 with TRBJ2-7, with 7 positions matching TRBD1. Germline V lookup: CDR1 WNHNN, CDR2 SYGVQD (reference sequence). This CDR3 is built from 13 residues. The trim removed 2 bases at V and 6 bases at J, leaving 4 bases unmatched. DNA for the CDR3: TGCGCCAGCAGTGAGCCGACAGGGCCCGAGCAGTACTTC. Its translation is CASSEPTGPEQYF.

This clonotype was counted many times. The chain uses TRBV6-2 or TRBV6-3 and TRBJ1-1, with D maybe TRBD1 (5 bases). V lost 6 bases and J lost 4, with 18 bases in between. CDR1 is MNHEY and CDR2 is SVGEGT in the germline V gene. The CDR3 is made up of 15 amino acids. The CDR3 region is CASSSDIPRPTEAFF. The CDR3, as DNA: TGTGCCAGCAGCTCGGACATCCCCCGGCCCACTGAAGCTTTCTTT.

This clonotype was counted at least ten times. The chain couples TRBV5-1 to TRBJ2-1; possibly TRBD2 for D (6 bases). The CDR3 contains 15 residues. Germline values: CDR1 SGHRS, CDR2 YFSETQ. V was shortened by 5 bases and J by 7 bases, with 19 bases between the two germline ends. The DNA for the CDR3 is TGCGCCAGCAGATTTAGCGGCTCCTGGGGGAATGAGCAGTTCTTC. Its translation is CASRFSGSWGNEQFF.

The CDR3 is CASVPSGNYEQYF. CDR3 DNA sequence: TGTGCCAGCGTCCCAAGCGGTAACTACGAGCAGTACTTC. The V call is TRBV18, the J call TRBJ2-7, with D possibly being TRBD2 (5 bases). Germline CDR1 and CDR2: KGHSH and LQKENI. Trimming took 8 bases from V and 3 from J, leaving 14 bases between them. This CDR3 has 13 residues. The variable domain in full, with the rest retrieved from reference TRBV18 and TRBJ2-7, is NAGVMQNPRHLVRRRGQEARLRCSPMKGHSHVYWYRQLPEEGLKFMVYLQKENIIDESGMPKERFSAEFPKEGPSILRIQQVVRGDSAAYFCASVPSGNYEQYFGPGTRLTVT.

This clonotype was found many times. This chain uses TRBV3-1 with TRBJ2-7; a possible D gene is TRBD1 (5 bases). CDR1 LGHDT and CDR2 YNNKEL come from the germline V gene (reference sequence). This CDR3 comprises 13 residues. Trimming stripped 1 base from V and 2 bases from J, with 6 bases between. The CDR3 nucleotides read TGTGCCAGCAGCCAAGCAGGGACCTACGAGCAGTACTTC. Protein sequence: CASSQAGTYEQYF.

This rearrangement joins TRBV3-1 to TRBJ1-1; D remains unclear. The CDR3 sequence is 15 residues long. V was pared by 2 bases and J by 0 bases, with 10 bases between. Germline V gene data show CDR1 as LGHDT and CDR2 as YNNKEL (reference sequence). The CDR3: CASSQLLALNTEAFF. The CDR3 DNA is TGTGCCAGCAGCCAACTATTAGCGCTGAACACTGAAGCTTTCTTT.

This clonotype was seen a handful of times. This sequence joins TRBV15 and TRBJ2-7; possible D gene TRBD1, 6 bases. V lost 0 bases and J lost 2, with 11 bases in between. This CDR3 is 15 amino acids long. Germline V gene lookup returns CDR1 LNHNV and CDR2 YYDKDF (reference sequence). CDR3 in DNA: TGTGCCACCAGCAGAGATGTACAGGGCACCTACGAGCAGTACTTC. It specifies CATSRDVQGTYEQYF.

This chain uses TRBV19 with TRBJ2-2; D is perhaps TRBD2 (6 bases). The CDR3 covers 16 residues. Germline V gene sequence: CDR1 LNHDA, CDR2 SQIVND (reference sequence). The V and J ends lost 5 bases and 0 bases respectively, with 13 bases between them. The CDR3 region is CASSWVAVPNTGELFF. For the CDR3, the DNA is TGTGCCAGTAGTTGGGTAGCGGTCCCGAACACCGGGGAGCTGTTTTTT. Combining the CDR3 with reference TRBV19 and TRBJ2-2 gives the whole variable domain DGGITQSPKYLFRKEGQNVTLSCEQNLNHDAMYWYRQDPGQGLRLIYYSQIVNDFQKGDIAEGYSVSREKKESFPLTVTSAQKNPTAFYLCASSWVAVPNTGELFFGEGSRLTVL.

This clonotype was counted between two and nine times. The V call is TRBV6-5, the J call TRBJ2-3, with D maybe TRBD2 (7 bases). Looked up from germline, CDR1 is MNHEY and CDR2 is SVGAGI. The CDR3 length is 16 residues. Between the trimmed V and J ends, which lost 6 bases and 2 bases, there was a span of 18 bases. The CDR3 region has the DNA TGTGCCAGCAGAGGATCGGGGGGCGCCACCACAGATACGCAGTATTTT. It translates to CASRGSGGATTDTQYF.

This chain joins TRBV5-1 and TRBJ2-1; 7 nucleotides match TRBD2. The CDR3 is made up of 15 amino acids. V gave up 2 bases and J gave up 3 bases; unmatched junction bases: 5. Germline-derived CDR1 and CDR2 are SGHRS and YFSETQ. The CDR3, as DNA: TGCGCCAGCAGCTTCGGGCGGGAGAGCTACAATGAGCAGTTCTTC. Its protein is CASSFGRESYNEQFF.

CDR3 coding DNA: TGTGCTAGTGGTTTGCTAGGGGAGGCGCGGGAGCAGTTCTTC. Its translation: CASGLLGEAREQFF. This chain joins TRBV12-5 and TRBJ2-1; D might be TRBD2 (6 bases). Germline lookup yields CDR1 LGHNT and CDR2 FRNRAP. Trimming removed 2 bases at V and 10 bases at J, with 15 bases between. The length of the CDR3 is 14 residues. The full variable domain, in which reference TRBV12-5 and TRBJ2-1 provide the parts outside the CDR3, is DARVTQTPRHKVTEMGQEVTMRCQPILGHNTVFWYRQTMMQGLELLAYFRNRAPLDDSGMPKDRFSAEMPDATLATLKIQPSEPRDSAVYFCASGLLGEAREQFFGPGTRLTVL.

J is TRBJ2-7 and V is TRBV12-3 or TRBV12-4; TRBD2 agrees at 9 bases. This CDR3 contains 16 residues. The ends lost 0 bases at V and 2 bases at J; junction bases unmatched: 5. Here the CDR3 reads CASSLAGLAIPYEQYF. Written as DNA, the CDR3 is TGTGCCAGCAGTTTAGCTGGACTAGCGATTCCCTACGAGCAGTACTTC.